Listed here are 27 T cell receptor beta chains from one sample, sequenced in a study of blood T cell repertoires in COVID-19. Sequenced by immunoSEQ multiplex PCR; TCRdb stores in-frame clones only, minus some. The table shows about 74,000 clones, with around 90% occurring only once. Source material: peripheral blood. The receptors shown here come from a woman of 80 years or more with active or convalescent COVID-19.

J is TRBJ2-3 and V is TRBV9; 8 bases are shared with TRBD2. This CDR3 is 17 amino acids long. The V gene's germline CDR1 is SGDLS and CDR2 YYNGEE. Losses at the gene ends were 0 bases for V and 0 bases for J; bases not matched to a gene: 6. The CDR3 DNA reads TGTGCCAGCAGCGTAGGTGTACTAGCGGCAAGCACAGATACGCAGTATTTT. Residues: CASSVGVLAASTDTQYF.

The sample holds a few counts of this clone. This chain connects TRBV7-8 to TRBJ1-2; D gene uncertain. Trimming removed 0 bases at V and 7 bases at J, with 12 bases between. The CDR3 has 14 amino acids. Germline V gives CDR1 SGHVS, CDR2 FQNEAQ. CDR3: CASSLAVAAGGYTF. The CDR3 DNA reads TGTGCCAGCAGCTTAGCGGTGGCAGCGGGTGGCTACACCTTC.

The gene calls are TRBV3-1 (or the pseudogene TRBV3-2) and TRBJ2-7; TRBD2 matches at 9 bases. V gave up 5 bases and J gave up 6 bases; unmatched junction bases: 23. CDR1 is LGHDT, CDR2 YNNKEL, per germline (reference sequence). This CDR3 spans 19 amino acids. Here the CDR3 reads CASSFCGGAISGGNCEQYF. In nucleotides, the CDR3 is TGTGCCAGCAGCTTCTGCGGGGGGGCTATTTCAGGAGGGAATTGCGAGCAGTACTTC.

The chain joins TRBV18 to TRBJ1-5; 9 bases agree with TRBD1. The junction had 5 bases not matched to a gene; V was cut back by 4 bases and J by 1 base. The CDR3 is 16 residues long. The germline V gene has CDR1 KGHSH and CDR2 LQKENI. The CDR3 here is CASSRQTGGSNQPQHF. In DNA, the CDR3 is TGTGCCAGCTCACGACAGACAGGGGGGAGCAATCAGCCCCAGCATTTT.

J is TRBJ2-7 and V is TRBV7-2; 10 bases are a match to TRBD2. CDR1 and CDR2 (germline): SGHTA, FQGNSA. The CDR3 is 15 residues long. Trimming at V came to 1 base and at J to 3 bases, leaving 3 bases not matched to a gene. This CDR3 reads CASSLELAGNYEQYF. The CDR3, as DNA: TGTGCCAGCAGCTTAGAACTAGCGGGGAACTACGAGCAGTACTTC.

The V gene is TRBV4-2, the J gene TRBJ2-5; D remains unclear. This CDR3 is 13 amino acids long. The V gene's germline CDR1 is LGHNA and CDR2 YNFKEQ. Trimming removed 1 base from V and 4 bases from J, with 7 bases in between. CDR3 amino acids: CASSQGLVETQYF. CDR3 DNA: TGTGCCAGCAGCCAAGGACTGGTAGAGACCCAGTACTTC.

The CDR3 here is CAWRRLNYNSPLHF. In nucleotides, the CDR3 is TGTGCCTGGAGGCGATTAAATTATAATTCACCCCTCCACTTT. The chain is built from TRBV30 and TRBJ1-6; no definite D call. CDR3 length equals 14 residues. Trimming stripped 3 bases from V and 4 bases from J, with 10 bases between. Germline V gene sequence: CDR1 GTSNPN, CDR2 SVGIG (reference sequence).

The V call is TRBV2, the J call TRBJ2-3; 7 bases are a match to TRBD2. This CDR3 has 16 residues. Trimming removed 2 bases from V and 0 bases from J; junction bases left unmatched: 5. Germline lookup yields CDR1 SNHLY and CDR2 FYNNEI. CDR3 DNA sequence: TGTGCCAGCAGTGAATTACTAGCGTCAAGCACAGATACGCAGTATTTT. Protein product: CASSELLASSTDTQYF.

The rearrangement links TRBV9 to TRBJ2-3; tentative D call: TRBD2 (6 bases). This CDR3 is built from 14 residues. Trimming removed 7 bases at V and 5 bases at J, with 17 bases between. Germline assignment: CDR1 SGDLS and CDR2 YYNGEE. The CDR3 region is CASSWRLGGDTQYF. For the CDR3, the DNA is TGTGCCAGCTCGTGGAGGTTGGGGGGAGATACGCAGTATTTT.

The V gene is TRBV30, the J gene TRBJ2-7; D is perhaps TRBD1 (5 bases). The CDR3 is 17 amino acids. Trimming removed 5 bases from V and 1 base from J, with 24 bases in between. Germline loops: CDR1 GTSNPN, CDR2 SVGIG (reference sequence). This CDR3 is CAWDAEGGHWLSYEQYF. CDR3 coding DNA: TGTGCCTGGGACGCAGAAGGTGGACACTGGTTGTCCTACGAGCAGTACTTC.

The V and J genes are TRBV6-5 and TRBJ1-2, with D possibly TRBD1 on 5 matching bases. Germline V gene sequence: CDR1 MNHEY, CDR2 SVGAGI. This CDR3 has 13 amino acids. Trimming pared 8 bases from V and 8 bases from J, leaving 18 bases between. This CDR3 is CASLGGDAWGYTF. The CDR3, as DNA: TGTGCCAGCTTGGGGGGGGACGCCTGGGGCTACACCTTC.

The chain has TRBV10-3 and TRBJ1-3, with 7 bases matching TRBD1. Germline V CDR1 and CDR2: ENHRY, SYGVKD. The CDR3 sequence is 14 residues long. V gave up 6 bases and J gave up 1 base; unmatched junction bases: 3. Here the CDR3 reads CAIRQGGSGNTIYF. The CDR3 DNA reads TGTGCCATCAGGCAGGGGGGATCTGGAAACACCATATATTTT.

This chain links TRBV6-5 with TRBJ1-1; 7 positions agree with TRBD1. This CDR3 has 15 amino acids. Losses at the gene ends were 4 bases for V and 0 bases for J; bases not matched to a gene: 5. CDR1 and CDR2 from the germline V gene are MNHEY and SVGAGI. CDR3 region: CASSSQGEVNTEAFF. The CDR3 bases are TGTGCCAGCAGTTCTCAGGGGGAAGTGAACACTGAAGCTTTCTTT.

The chain combines TRBV28 with TRBJ1-4, with 8 bases aligning to TRBD1. Trimming removed 1 base from V and 8 bases from J; junction bases left unmatched: 6. Germline V gene data show CDR1 as MDHEN and CDR2 as SYDVKM. This CDR3 spans 15 amino acids. The CDR3 protein is CASSLFQGAQEKLFF. Here the CDR3 DNA reads TGTGCCAGCAGTTTATTCCAGGGGGCACAGGAAAAACTGTTTTTT.

The rearrangement links TRBV14 to TRBJ1-4; TRBD1 matches 7 bases. The CDR3 covers 14 residues. V gave up 1 base and J gave up 7 bases; unmatched junction bases: 3. Germline CDR1 SGHDN, CDR2 FVKESK. CDR3 coding DNA: TGTGCCAGCAGCCAAGGGACAGGCCTTGAAAAACTGTTTTTT. This translates into CASSQGTGLEKLFF. Full variable domain (missing parts from reference TRBV14 and TRBJ1-4): EAGVTQFPSHSVIEKGQTVTLRCDPISGHDNLYWYRRVMGKEIKFLLHFVKESKQDESGMPNNRFLAERTGGTYSTLKVQPAELEDSGVYFCASSQGTGLEKLFFGSGTQLSVL.

V and J are TRBV5-4 and TRBJ2-5; the D gene is possibly TRBD2 (7 bases). The CDR3 consists of 17 residues. V gave up 5 bases and J gave up 4 bases, with 24 bases separating them. The germline gives CDR1 SGHNT, CDR2 YYREEE (reference sequence). The CDR3 loop reads CASSFGGGGARRETQYF. Here the CDR3 DNA reads TGTGCCAGCAGTTTTGGAGGAGGGGGGGCCAGACGAGAGACCCAGTACTTC.

This chain joins TRBV4-3 and TRBJ1-5, with TRBD1 as a possible D gene (5 bases). The CDR3 covers 15 residues. Trimming removed 3 bases from V and 5 bases from J, with 14 bases in between. Per the germline V gene, CDR1 is LGHNA and CDR2 is YSLEER. Here the CDR3 reads CASSQSRDSDQPQHF. The DNA for the CDR3 is TGCGCCAGCAGCCAGAGCCGGGACTCAGATCAGCCCCAGCATTTT.

The V and J genes are TRBV7-2 and TRBJ2-5, with 7 bases aligning to TRBD1. Germline assignment: CDR1 SGHTA and CDR2 FQGNSA. The CDR3 sequence is 16 residues long. Unmatched junction bases numbered 13, after V lost 4 bases and J lost 5 bases. DNA for the CDR3: TGTGCCAGCAGCTATAACAGGGGCGCCACCGGGGAGACCCAGTACTTC. Its protein is CASSYNRGATGETQYF.

This sequence joins TRBV3-1 (or the pseudogene TRBV3-2) and TRBJ1-1; D is unresolved. The germline V and J ends were trimmed by 2 bases and 7 bases, with 14 bases remaining between them. Germline CDR1 is LGHDT and CDR2 is YNNKEL (reference sequence). The CDR3 consists of 14 residues. The CDR3 reads CASSQLLQGGEAFF. The CDR3 DNA reads as TGTGCCAGCAGCCAACTCCTCCAAGGCGGTGAAGCTTTCTTT.

The chain is built from TRBV29-1 and TRBJ2-3; TRBD2 aligns across 11 bases. This CDR3 comprises 15 residues. V lost 7 bases to trimming and J lost 2 bases; unmatched junction nucleotides: 8. Germline loops: CDR1 SQVTM, CDR2 ANQGSEA. CDR3 DNA sequence: TGCAGCGGAACCCCTAGCGGGGGGTTCACAGATACGCAGTATTTT. It codes for CSGTPSGGFTDTQYF.

The gene calls are TRBV11-2 and TRBJ1-2; D is ambiguous. CDR1 and CDR2 (germline): SGHAT, FQNNGV. Trimming took 0 bases from V and 9 from J, leaving 14 bases between them. This CDR3 spans 14 amino acids. The chain's CDR3 is CASSLESQPRSYTF. The CDR3 DNA reads TGTGCCAGCAGCTTAGAAAGCCAACCGAGAAGCTACACCTTC.

The chain combines TRBV30 with TRBJ1-5; TRBD1 matches at 7 bases. The CDR3 is 13 amino acids. Trimming at V came to 5 bases and at J to 2 bases, leaving 3 bases not matched to a gene. The germline V gene encodes CDR1 GTSNPN and CDR2 SVGIG (reference sequence). The CDR3 reads CAWADRGNQPQHF. DNA of the CDR3: TGTGCCTGGGCTGACAGGGGCAATCAGCCCCAGCATTTT. The entire variable domain, with the rest obtained from reference TRBV30 and TRBJ1-5, is as follows: SQTIHQWPATLVQPVGSPLSLECTVEGTSNPNLYWYRQAAGRGLQLLFYSVGIGQISSEVPQNLSASRPQDRQFILSSKKLLLSDSGFYLCAWADRGNQPQHFGDGTRLSIL.

The chain couples TRBV7-2 to TRBJ2-7; 10 nucleotides line up with TRBD1. CDR1 is SGHTA and CDR2 is FQGNSA in the germline V gene. The trim removed 4 bases at V and 5 bases at J, leaving 8 bases unmatched. The CDR3 runs 15 residues. Here the CDR3 DNA reads TGTGCCAGCAGCTCCCGACAGGGGGCGCTAAACGAGCAGTACTTC. Translating it yields CASSSRQGALNEQYF.

The gene calls are TRBV28 and TRBJ1-1; TRBD1 agrees at 7 bases. CDR3 length: 14 amino acids. CDR1 is MDHEN, CDR2 SYDVKM, per germline. V shed 4 bases and J 2 bases; nucleotides not matched to a gene: 4. The CDR3 spells CASSSGGTNTEAFF. CDR3 bases: TGTGCCAGCAGTTCAGGGGGTACAAACACTGAAGCTTTCTTT.

V is TRBV7-6 and J is TRBJ2-3; 7 positions match TRBD2. CDR1 and CDR2 (germline): SGHVS, FNYEAQ. The CDR3 has 16 amino acids. With V trimmed by 3 bases and J by 0 bases, 6 bases remained unmatched. DNA for the CDR3: TGTGCCAGCAGCTTCCAAGCGGGGCTGAGCACAGATACGCAGTATTTT. Its protein product is CASSFQAGLSTDTQYF.

The chain couples TRBV24-1 to TRBJ2-1; 9 bases line up with TRBD2. CDR3 size: 15 residues. V was clipped by 4 bases and J by 5 bases; unmatched bases: 5. Germline CDR1 is KGHDR and CDR2 is SFDVKD. The DNA of the CDR3 is TGTGCCACCAGTGACGCTAGCGGGGCCGACAATGAGCAGTTCTTC. This codes for CATSDASGADNEQFF.

The chain uses TRBV7-2 and TRBJ2-7; TRBD2 agrees at 11 bases. The V and J ends lost 1 base and 5 bases, in that order; junction bases with no gene match: 10. The germline gives CDR1 SGHTA, CDR2 FQGNSA. There are 17 residues in the CDR3. The DNA of the CDR3 is TGTGCCAGCAGCTTAGTAGGAGGGGCTAGCGGGGGGAACGAGCAGTACTTC. Protein product: CASSLVGGASGGNEQYF. The full variable domain, rest sourced from reference TRBV7-2 and TRBJ2-7, is GAGVSQSPSNKVTEKGKDVELRCDPISGHTALYWYRQSLGQGLEFLIYFQGNSAPDKSGLPSDRFSAERTGGSVSTLTIQRTQQEDSAVYLCASSLVGGASGGNEQYFGPGTRLTVT.